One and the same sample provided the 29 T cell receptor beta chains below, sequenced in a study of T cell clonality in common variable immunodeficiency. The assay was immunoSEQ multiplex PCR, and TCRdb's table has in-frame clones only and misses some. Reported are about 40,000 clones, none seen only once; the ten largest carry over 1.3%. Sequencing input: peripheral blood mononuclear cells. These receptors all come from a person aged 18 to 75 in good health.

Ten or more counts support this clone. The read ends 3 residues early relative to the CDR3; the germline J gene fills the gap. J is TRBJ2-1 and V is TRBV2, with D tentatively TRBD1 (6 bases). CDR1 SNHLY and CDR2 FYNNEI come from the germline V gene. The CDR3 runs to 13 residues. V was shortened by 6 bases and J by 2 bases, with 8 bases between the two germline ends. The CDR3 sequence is CASRDSAYNEQFF. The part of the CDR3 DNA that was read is TGTGCCAGCAGGGACAGCGCCTACAATGAG. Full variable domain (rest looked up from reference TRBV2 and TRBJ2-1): EPEVTQTPSHQVTQMGQEVILRCVPISNHLYFYWYRQILGQKVEFLVSFYNNEISEKSEIFDDQFSVERPDGSNFTLKIRSTKLEDSAMYFCASRDSAYNEQFFGPGTRLTVL.

CDR3: CASSLGQKQTQYF. The sequenced CDR3 bases are TGTGCCAGCAGCCTCGGACAGAAGCAGACG. This sequence joins TRBV7-2 and TRBJ2-3, with D possibly TRBD1 on 6 matching bases. The read comes to an end 3 residues before the CDR3 does, leaving the germline J gene to fill in the end. The CDR3 consists of 13 residues. Germline CDR1 and CDR2: SGHTA and FQGNSA.

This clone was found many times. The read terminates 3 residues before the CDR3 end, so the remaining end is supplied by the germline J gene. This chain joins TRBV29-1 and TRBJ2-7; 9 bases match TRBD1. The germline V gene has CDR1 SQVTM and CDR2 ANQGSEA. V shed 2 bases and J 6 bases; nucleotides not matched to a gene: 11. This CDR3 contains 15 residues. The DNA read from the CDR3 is TGCAGCGTTGAACTACAGGGGGCGCGTGCGTCCGAG. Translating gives CSVELQGARASE. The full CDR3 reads CSVELQGARASEQYF.

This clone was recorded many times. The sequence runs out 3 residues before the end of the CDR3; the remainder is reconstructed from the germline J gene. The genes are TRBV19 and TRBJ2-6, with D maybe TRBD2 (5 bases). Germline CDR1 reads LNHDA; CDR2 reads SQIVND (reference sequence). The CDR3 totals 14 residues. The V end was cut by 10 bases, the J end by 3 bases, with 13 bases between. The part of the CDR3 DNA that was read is TGTGCCACCGGACCTCGGGGTGGGGCCAACGTC. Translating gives CATGPRGGANV. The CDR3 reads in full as CATGPRGGANVLTF.

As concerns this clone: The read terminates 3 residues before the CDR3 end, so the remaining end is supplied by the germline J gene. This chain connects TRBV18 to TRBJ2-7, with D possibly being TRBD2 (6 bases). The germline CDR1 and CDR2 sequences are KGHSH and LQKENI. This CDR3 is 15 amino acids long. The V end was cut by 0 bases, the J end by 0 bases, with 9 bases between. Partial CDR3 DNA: TGTGCCAGCTCACCACCCGGGACTCTCTCCTACGAG. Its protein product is CASSPPGTLSYE. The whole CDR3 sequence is CASSPPGTLSYEQYF.

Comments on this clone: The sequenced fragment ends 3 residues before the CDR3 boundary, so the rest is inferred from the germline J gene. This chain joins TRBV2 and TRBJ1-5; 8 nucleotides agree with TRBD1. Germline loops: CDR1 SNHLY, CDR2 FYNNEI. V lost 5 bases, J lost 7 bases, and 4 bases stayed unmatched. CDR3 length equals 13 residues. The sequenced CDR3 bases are TGTGCCAGCAGTAACGGACAGGGACAGCCC. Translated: CASSNGQGQP. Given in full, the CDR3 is CASSNGQGQPQHF.

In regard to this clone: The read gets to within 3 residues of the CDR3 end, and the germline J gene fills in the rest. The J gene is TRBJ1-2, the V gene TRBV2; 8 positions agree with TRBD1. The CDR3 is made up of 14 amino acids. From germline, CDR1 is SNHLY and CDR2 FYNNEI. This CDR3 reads CASSDTGGSHDYTF. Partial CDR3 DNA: TGTGCCAGCAGTGATACAGGGGGTTCCCACGAC.

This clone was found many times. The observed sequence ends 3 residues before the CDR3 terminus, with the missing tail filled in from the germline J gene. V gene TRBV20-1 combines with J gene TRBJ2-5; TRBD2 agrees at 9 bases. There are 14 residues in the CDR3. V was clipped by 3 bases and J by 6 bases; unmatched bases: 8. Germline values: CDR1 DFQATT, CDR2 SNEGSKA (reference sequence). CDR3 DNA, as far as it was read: TGCAGTGCTAGGGTGGCGGGAGGGCCGCAGACC. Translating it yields CSARVAGGPQT. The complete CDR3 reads CSARVAGGPQTQYF.

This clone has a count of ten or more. CDR3 residues: CASGEDRGDEKLFF. CDR3 DNA, as far as it was read: TGTGCCAGCGGCGAGGACAGGGGGGATGAAAAA. The chain employs TRBV2 and TRBJ1-4, with 10 bases matching TRBD1. The observed sequence ends 3 residues before the CDR3 terminus, with the missing tail filled in from the germline J gene. This CDR3 region has 14 residues. With V trimmed by 8 bases and J by 6 bases, 6 bases remained unmatched. CDR1 and CDR2 from the germline V gene are SNHLY and FYNNEI.

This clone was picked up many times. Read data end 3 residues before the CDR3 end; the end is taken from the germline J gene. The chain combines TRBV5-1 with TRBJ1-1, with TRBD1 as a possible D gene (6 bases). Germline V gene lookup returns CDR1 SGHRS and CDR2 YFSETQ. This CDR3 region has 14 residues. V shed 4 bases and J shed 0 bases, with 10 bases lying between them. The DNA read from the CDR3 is TGCGCCAGCAGCCCGGACAGTATGAACACTGAA. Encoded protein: CASSPDSMNTE. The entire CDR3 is CASSPDSMNTEAFF. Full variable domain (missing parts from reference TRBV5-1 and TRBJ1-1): KAGVTQTPRYLIKTRGQQVTLSCSPISGHRSVSWYQQTPGQGLQFLFEYFSETQRNKGNFPGRFSGRQFSNSRSEMNVSTLELGDSALYLCASSPDSMNTEAFFGQGTRLTVV.

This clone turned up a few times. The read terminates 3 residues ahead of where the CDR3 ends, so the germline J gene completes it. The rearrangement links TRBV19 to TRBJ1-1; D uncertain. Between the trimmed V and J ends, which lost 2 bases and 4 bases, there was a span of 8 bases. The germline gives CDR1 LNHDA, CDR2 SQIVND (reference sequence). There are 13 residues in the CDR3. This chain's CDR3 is CASSISKGTEAFF. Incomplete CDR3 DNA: TGTGCCAGTAGTATAAGCAAGGGCACTGAA.

The CDR3 DNA, read in part, is TGTGCCAGCAGCTTACTCCGACAGGGGTCGACC. It specifies CASSLLRQGST. Given in full, the CDR3 is CASSLLRQGSTQYF. The V and J genes are TRBV13 and TRBJ2-5; 8 bases align to TRBD1. The DNA ends 3 residues before the CDR3 does, and the rest of the CDR3 is filled in from the germline J gene. The CDR3 is 14 residues long. After removal of 2 bases from V and 7 bases from J, the junction contained 6 bases not matched to a gene. The germline V gene has CDR1 PRHDT and CDR2 FYEKMQ (reference sequence).

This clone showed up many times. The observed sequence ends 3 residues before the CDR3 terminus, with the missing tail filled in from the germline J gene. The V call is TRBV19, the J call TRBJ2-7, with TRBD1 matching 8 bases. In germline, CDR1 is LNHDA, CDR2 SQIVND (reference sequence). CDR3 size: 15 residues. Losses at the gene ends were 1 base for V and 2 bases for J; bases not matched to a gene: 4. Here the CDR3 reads CASSIGDRSTYEQYF. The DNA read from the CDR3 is TGTGCCAGTAGTATAGGGGACAGGTCTACCTACGAG.

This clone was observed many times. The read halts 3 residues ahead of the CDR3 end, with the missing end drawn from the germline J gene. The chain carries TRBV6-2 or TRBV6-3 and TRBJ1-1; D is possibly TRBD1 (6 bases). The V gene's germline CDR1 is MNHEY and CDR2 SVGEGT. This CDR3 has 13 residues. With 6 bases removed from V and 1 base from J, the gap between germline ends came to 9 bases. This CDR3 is CASSIQGNTEAFF. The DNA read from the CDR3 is TGTGCCAGCAGCATACAGGGGAACACTGAA.

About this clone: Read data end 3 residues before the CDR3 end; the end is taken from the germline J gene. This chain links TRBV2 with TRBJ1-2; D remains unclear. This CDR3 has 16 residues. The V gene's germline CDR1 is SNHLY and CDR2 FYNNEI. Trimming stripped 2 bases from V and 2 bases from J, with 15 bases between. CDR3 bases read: TGTGCCAGCAGTGAAAGACGGGGAGCCCTCAACTATGGC. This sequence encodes CASSERRGALNYG. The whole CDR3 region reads CASSERRGALNYGYTF. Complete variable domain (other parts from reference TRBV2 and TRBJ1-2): EPEVTQTPSHQVTQMGQEVILRCVPISNHLYFYWYRQILGQKVEFLVSFYNNEISEKSEIFDDQFSVERPDGSNFTLKIRSTKLEDSAMYFCASSERRGALNYGYTFGSGTRLTVV.

The DNA read from the CDR3 is TGTGCCAGCAGTGTCAGGGGTAGCTCCTACAATGAG. Its translation is CASSVRGSSYNE. From start to end, the CDR3 is CASSVRGSSYNEQFF. The J gene is TRBJ2-1, the V gene TRBV7-9, with D maybe TRBD1 (6 bases). The CDR3 end falls 3 residues outside the read, so it is completed with the germline J gene. The CDR3 contains 15 residues. CDR1 SEHNR and CDR2 FQNEAQ come from the germline V gene (reference sequence). V lost 6 bases to trimming and J lost 0 bases, with 12 bases between them.

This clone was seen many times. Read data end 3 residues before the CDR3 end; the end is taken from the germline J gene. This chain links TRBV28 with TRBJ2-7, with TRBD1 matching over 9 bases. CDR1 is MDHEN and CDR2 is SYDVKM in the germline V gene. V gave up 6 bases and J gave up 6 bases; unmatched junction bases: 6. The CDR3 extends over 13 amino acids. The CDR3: CASRGQGSGEQYF. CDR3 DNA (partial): TGTGCCAGCAGGGGACAGGGCTCCGGCGAG.

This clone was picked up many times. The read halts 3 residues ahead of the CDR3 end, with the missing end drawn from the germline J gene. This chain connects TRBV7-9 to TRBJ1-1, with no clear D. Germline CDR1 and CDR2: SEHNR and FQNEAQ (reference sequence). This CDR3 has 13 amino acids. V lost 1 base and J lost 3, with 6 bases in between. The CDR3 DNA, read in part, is TGTGCCAGCAGCTTAGGAGCCTACACTGAA. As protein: CASSLGAYTE. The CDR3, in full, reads CASSLGAYTEAFF. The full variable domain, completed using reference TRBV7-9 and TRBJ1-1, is DTGVSQNPRHKITKRGQNVTFRCDPISEHNRLYWYRQTLGQGPEFLTYFQNEAQLEKSRLLSDRFSAERPKGSFSTLEIQRTEQGDSAMYLCASSLGAYTEAFFGQGTRLTVV.

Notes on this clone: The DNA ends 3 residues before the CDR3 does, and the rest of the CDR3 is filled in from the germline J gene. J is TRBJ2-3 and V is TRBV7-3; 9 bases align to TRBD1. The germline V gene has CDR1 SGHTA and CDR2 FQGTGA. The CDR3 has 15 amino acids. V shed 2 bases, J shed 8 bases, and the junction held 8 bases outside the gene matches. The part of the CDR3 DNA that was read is TGTGCCAGCAGCTTATTGGGACAGGGCCCAGGTACG. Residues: CASSLLGQGPGT. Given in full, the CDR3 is CASSLLGQGPGTQYF.

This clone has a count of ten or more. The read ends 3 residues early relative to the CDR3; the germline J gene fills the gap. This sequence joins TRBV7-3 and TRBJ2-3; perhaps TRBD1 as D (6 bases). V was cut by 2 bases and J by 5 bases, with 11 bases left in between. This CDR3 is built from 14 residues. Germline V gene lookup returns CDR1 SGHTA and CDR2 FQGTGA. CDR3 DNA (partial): TGTGCCAGCAGCTTACAGCCAGGGGTAGATACG. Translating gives CASSLQPGVDT. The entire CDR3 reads CASSLQPGVDTQYF.

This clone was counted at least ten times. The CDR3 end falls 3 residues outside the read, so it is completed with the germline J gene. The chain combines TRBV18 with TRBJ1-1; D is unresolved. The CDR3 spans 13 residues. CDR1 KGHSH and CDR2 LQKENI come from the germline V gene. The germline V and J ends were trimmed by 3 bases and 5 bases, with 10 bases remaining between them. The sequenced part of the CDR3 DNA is TGTGCCAGCTCACCGGCGGGCGCGACTGAA. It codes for CASSPAGATE. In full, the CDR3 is CASSPAGATEAFF.

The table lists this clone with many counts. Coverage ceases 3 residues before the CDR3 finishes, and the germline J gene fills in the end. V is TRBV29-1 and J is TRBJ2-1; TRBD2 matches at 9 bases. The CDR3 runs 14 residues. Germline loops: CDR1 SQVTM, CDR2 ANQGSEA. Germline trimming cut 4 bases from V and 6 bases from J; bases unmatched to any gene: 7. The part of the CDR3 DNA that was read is TGCAGCGTTGGGGTAGCGGGAGATTTCAATGAG. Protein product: CSVGVAGDFNE. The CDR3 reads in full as CSVGVAGDFNEQFF.

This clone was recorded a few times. The CDR3 DNA, read in part, is TGCGCCAGCAGCCTGGCCGGGACAGCCTATCAGCCC. It translates to CASSLAGTAYQP. The whole CDR3 protein is CASSLAGTAYQPQHF. The chain recombines TRBV5-1 with TRBJ1-5; 7 bases align to TRBD1. The read ends 3 residues before the CDR3 terminus; that terminus is restored from the germline J gene. From germline, CDR1 is SGHRS and CDR2 YFSETQ. CDR3 length equals 15 residues. V was clipped by 4 bases and J by 5 bases; unmatched bases: 9. Full variable domain (rest looked up from reference TRBV5-1 and TRBJ1-5): KAGVTQTPRYLIKTRGQQVTLSCSPISGHRSVSWYQQTPGQGLQFLFEYFSETQRNKGNFPGRFSGRQFSNSRSEMNVSTLELGDSALYLCASSLAGTAYQPQHFGDGTRLSIL.

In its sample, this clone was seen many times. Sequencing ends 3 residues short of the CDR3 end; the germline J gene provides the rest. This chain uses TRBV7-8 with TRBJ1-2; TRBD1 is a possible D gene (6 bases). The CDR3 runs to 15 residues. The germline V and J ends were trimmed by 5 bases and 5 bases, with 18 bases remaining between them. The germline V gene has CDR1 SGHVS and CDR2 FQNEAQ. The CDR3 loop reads CASSAQGIALYGYTF. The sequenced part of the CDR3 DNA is TGTGCCAGCAGCGCACAGGGTATTGCGCTTTATGGC.

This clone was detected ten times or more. Incomplete CDR3 DNA: TGTGCCAGCAGCGTAACGAGCGGAGTATACAATGAG. It encodes CASSVTSGVYNE. The whole CDR3 protein reads CASSVTSGVYNEQFF. This chain joins TRBV9 and TRBJ2-1, with D tentatively TRBD2 (5 bases). The read comes to an end 3 residues before the CDR3 does, leaving the germline J gene to fill in the end. The CDR3 loop spans 15 amino acids. Germline-derived CDR1 and CDR2 are SGDLS and YYNGEE. V lost 1 base and J lost 4, with 12 bases in between.

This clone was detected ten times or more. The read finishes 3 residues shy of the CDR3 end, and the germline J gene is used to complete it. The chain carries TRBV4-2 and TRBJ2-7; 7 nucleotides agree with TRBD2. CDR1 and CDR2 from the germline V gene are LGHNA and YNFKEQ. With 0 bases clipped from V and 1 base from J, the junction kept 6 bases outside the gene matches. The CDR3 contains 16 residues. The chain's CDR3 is CASSQEGGGRSYEQYF. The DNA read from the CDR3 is TGTGCCAGCAGCCAAGAGGGGGGAGGGCGGTCCTACGAG.

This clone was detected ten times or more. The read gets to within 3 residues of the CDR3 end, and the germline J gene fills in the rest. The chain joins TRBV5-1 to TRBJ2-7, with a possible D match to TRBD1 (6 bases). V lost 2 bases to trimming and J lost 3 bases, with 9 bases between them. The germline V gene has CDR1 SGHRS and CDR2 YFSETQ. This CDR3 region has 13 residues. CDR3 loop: CASSLGGYYEQYF. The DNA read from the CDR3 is TGCGCCAGCAGCTTAGGGGGATACTACGAG.

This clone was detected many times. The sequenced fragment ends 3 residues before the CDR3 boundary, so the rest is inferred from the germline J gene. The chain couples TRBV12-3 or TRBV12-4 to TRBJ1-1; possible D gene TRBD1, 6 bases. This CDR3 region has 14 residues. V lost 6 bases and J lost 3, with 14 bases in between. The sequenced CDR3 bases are TGTGCCAGCAGCATTCAGGGGACGGACACTGAA. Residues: CASSIQGTDTE. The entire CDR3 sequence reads CASSIQGTDTEAFF.

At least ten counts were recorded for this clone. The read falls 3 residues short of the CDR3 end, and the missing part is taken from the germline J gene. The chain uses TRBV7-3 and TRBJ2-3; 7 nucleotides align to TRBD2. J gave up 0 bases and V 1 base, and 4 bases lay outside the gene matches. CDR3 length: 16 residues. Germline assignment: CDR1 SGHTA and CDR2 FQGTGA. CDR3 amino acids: CASSLRISGSTDTQYF. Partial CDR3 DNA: TGTGCCAGCAGCTTAAGGATTAGCGGGAGCACAGATACG.